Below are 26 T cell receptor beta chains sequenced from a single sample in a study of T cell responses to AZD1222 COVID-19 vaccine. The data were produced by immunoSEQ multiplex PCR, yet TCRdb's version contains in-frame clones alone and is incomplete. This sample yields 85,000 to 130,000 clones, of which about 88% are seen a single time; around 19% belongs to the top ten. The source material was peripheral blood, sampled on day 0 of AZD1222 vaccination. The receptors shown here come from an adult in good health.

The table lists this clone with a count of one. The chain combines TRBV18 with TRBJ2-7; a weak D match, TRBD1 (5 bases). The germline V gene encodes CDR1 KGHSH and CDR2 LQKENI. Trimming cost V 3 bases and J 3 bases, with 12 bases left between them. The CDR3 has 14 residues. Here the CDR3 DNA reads TGTGCCAGCTCACCGGCCCAGACAGTCTACGAGCAGTACTTC. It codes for CASSPAQTVYEQYF.

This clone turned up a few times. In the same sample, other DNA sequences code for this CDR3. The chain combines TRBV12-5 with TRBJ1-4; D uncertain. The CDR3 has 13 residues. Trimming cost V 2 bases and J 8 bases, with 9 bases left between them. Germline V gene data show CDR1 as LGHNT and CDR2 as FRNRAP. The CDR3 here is CASGLPPGEKLFF. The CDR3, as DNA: TGTGCTAGTGGTTTGCCCCCCGGGGAAAAACTGTTTTTT.

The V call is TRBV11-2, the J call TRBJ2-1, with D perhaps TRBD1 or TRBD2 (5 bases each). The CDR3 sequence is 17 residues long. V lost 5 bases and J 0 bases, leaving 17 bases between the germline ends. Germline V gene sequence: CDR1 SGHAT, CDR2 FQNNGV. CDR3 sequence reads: CASSIGTAASSYNEQFF. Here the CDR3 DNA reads TGTGCCAGCAGCATCGGGACGGCCGCTAGCTCCTACAATGAGCAGTTCTTC.

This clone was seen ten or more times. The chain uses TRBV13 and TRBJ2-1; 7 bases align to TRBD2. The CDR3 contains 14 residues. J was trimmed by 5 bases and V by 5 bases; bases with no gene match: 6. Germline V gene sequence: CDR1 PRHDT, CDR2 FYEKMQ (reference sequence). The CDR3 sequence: CASSRGLGNNEQFF. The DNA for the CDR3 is TGTGCCAGCAGCCGAGGACTAGGGAACAATGAGCAGTTCTTC.

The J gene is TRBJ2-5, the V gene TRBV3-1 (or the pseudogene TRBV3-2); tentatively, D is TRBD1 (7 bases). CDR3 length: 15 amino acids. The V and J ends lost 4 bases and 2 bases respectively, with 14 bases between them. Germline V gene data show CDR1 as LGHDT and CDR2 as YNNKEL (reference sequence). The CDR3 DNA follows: TGTGCCAGCAGCCCGGCGGGACAGCCACAAGAGACCCAGTACTTC. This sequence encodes CASSPAGQPQETQYF.

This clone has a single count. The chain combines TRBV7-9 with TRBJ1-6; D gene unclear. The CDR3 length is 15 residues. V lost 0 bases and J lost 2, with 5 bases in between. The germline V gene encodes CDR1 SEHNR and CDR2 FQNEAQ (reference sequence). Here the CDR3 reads CASSLALAYNSPLHF. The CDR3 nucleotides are TGTGCCAGCAGCTTAGCGCTGGCCTATAATTCACCCCTCCACTTT.

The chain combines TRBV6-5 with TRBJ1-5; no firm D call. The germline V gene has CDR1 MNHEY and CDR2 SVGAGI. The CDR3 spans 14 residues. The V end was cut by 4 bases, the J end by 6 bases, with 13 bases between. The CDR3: CASSLALNGQPQHF. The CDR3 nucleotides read TGTGCCAGCAGTTTGGCGTTAAATGGTCAGCCCCAGCATTTT.

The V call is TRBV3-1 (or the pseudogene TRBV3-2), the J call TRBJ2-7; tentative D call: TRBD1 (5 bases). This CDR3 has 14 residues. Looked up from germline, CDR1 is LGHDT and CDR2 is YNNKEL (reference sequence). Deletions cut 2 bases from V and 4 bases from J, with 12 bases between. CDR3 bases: TGTGCCAGCAGCCAAATGGTTAACAGGTACGAGCAGTACTTC. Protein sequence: CASSQMVNRYEQYF.

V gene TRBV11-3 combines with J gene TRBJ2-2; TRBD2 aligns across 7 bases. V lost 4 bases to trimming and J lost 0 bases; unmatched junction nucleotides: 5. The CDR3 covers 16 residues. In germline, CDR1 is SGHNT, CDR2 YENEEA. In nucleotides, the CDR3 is TGTGCCAGCAGCTGGGGGGGTATCGCGAACACCGGGGAGCTGTTTTTT. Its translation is CASSWGGIANTGELFF.

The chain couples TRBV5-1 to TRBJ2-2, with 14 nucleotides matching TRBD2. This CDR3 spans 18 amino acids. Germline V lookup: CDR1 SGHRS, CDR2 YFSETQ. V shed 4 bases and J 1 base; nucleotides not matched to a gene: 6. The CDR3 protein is CASSLGLAGGGNTGELFF. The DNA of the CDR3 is TGCGCCAGCAGCCTCGGACTAGCGGGGGGAGGGAACACCGGGGAGCTGTTTTTT.

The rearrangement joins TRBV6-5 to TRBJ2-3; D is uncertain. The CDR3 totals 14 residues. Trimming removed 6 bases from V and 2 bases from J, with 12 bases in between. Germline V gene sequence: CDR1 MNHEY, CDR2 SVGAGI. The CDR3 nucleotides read TGTGCCAGCAGCCTTGGACGGACCACAGATACGCAGTATTTT. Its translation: CASSLGRTTDTQYF.

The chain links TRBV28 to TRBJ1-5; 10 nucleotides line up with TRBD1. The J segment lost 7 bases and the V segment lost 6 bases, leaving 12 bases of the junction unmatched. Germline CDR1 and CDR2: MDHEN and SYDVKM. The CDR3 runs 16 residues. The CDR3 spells CASRSVGQGVWQPQHF. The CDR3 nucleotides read TGTGCCAGCAGATCCGTCGGACAGGGGGTCTGGCAGCCCCAGCATTTT.

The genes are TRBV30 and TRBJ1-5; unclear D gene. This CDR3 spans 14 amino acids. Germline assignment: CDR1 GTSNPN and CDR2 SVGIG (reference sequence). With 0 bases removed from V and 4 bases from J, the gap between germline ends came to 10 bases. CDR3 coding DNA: TGTGCCTGGAGTGTAGGAACGGTGAATCAGCCCCAGCATTTT. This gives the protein CAWSVGTVNQPQHF.

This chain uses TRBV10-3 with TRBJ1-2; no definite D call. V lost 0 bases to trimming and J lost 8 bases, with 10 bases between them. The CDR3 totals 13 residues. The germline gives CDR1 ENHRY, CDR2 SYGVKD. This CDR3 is CAISESMSGGYTF. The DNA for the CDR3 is TGTGCCATCAGTGAGTCTATGAGCGGGGGCTACACCTTC.

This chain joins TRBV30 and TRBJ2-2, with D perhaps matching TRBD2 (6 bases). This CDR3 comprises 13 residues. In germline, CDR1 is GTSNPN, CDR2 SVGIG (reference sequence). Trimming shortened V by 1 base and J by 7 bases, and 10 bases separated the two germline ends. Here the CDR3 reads CAWSEMTSGELFF. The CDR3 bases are TGTGCCTGGAGTGAGATGACTAGCGGGGAGCTGTTTTTT.

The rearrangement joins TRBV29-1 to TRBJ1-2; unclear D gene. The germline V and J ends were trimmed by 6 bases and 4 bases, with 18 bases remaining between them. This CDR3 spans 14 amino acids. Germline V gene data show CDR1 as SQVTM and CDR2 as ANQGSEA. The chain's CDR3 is CSVLTSAEGYGYTF. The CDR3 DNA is TGCAGCGTACTTACCAGTGCCGAGGGCTATGGCTACACCTTC.

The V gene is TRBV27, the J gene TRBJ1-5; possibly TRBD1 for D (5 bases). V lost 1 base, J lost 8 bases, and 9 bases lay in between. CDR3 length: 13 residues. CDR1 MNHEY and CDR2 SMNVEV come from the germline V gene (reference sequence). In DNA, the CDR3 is TGTGCCAGCAGTTTATGGGGGAGGGAGCCCCAGCATTTT. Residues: CASSLWGREPQHF.

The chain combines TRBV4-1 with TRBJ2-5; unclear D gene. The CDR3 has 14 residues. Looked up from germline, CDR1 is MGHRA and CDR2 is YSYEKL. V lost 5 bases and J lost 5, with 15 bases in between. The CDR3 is CASSASLGRETQYF. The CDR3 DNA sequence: TGCGCCAGCAGCGCAAGCCTAGGGCGTGAGACCCAGTACTTC.

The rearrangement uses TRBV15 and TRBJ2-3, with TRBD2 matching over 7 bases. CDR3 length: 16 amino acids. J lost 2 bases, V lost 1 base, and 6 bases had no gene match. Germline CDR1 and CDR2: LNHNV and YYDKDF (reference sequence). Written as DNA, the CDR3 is TGTGCCACCAGCAGAGGGGAGGGGTTGGTCACAGATACGCAGTATTTT. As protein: CATSRGEGLVTDTQYF. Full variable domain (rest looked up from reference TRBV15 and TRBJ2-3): DAMVIQNPRYQVTQFGKPVTLSCSQTLNHNVMYWYQQKSSQAPKLLFHYYDKDFNNEADTPDNFQSRRPNTSFCFLDIRSPGLGDTAMYLCATSRGEGLVTDTQYFGPGTRLTVL.

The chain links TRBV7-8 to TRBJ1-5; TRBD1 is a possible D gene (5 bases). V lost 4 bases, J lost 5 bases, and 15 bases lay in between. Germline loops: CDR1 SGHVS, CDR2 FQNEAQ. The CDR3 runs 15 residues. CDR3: CASSWGPSRDQPQHF. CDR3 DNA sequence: TGTGCCAGCAGCTGGGGACCATCTAGGGATCAGCCCCAGCATTTT.

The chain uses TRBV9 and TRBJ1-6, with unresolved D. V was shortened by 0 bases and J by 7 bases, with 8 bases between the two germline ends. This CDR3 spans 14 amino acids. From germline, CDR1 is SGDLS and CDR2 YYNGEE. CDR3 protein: CASSVGAENSPLHF. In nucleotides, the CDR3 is TGTGCCAGCAGCGTAGGGGCAGAGAATTCACCCCTCCACTTT.

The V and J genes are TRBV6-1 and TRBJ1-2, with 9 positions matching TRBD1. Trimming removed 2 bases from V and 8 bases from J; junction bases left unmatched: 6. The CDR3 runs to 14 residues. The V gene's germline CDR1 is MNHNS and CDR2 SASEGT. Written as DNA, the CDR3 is TGTGCCAGCAGTGAAAGGACAGGGGATGGAGGCTACACCTTC. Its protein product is CASSERTGDGGYTF.

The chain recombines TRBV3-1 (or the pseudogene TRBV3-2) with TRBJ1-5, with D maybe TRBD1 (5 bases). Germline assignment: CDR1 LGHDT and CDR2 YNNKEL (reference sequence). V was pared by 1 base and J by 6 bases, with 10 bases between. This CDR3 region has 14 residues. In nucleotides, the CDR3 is TGTGCCAGCAGCCAAGCTCAGGGAAGTCAGCCCCAGCATTTT. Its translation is CASSQAQGSQPQHF.

CDR3 in DNA: TGTGCCACCAGTGAAGTCCCTTCTAATGAAAAACTGTTTTTT. Its translation: CATSEVPSNEKLFF. V is TRBV24-1 and J is TRBJ1-4, with D unclear. CDR3 length: 14 amino acids. Germline V lookup: CDR1 KGHDR, CDR2 SFDVKD. Trimming took 4 bases from V and 3 from J, leaving 8 bases between them.

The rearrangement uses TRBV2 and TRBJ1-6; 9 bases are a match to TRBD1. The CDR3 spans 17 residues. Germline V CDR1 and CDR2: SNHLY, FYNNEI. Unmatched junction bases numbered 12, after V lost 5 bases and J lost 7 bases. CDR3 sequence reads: CASSRVGGQGRNSPLHF. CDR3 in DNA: TGTGCCAGCAGTAGGGTCGGGGGACAGGGTAGGAATTCACCCCTCCACTTT.

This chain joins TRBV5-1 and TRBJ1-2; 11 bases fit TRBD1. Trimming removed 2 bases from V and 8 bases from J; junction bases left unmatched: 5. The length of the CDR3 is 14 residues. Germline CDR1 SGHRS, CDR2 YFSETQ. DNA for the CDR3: TGCGCCAGCAGCTTCGGACAGGGGGCAGAAGGCTACACCTTC. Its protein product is CASSFGQGAEGYTF.